This T cell receptor (beta chain) was sequenced during a study of control samples from healthy donors and cancer patients. This CDR3 has 14 amino acids. CDR1 is SGHNT, CDR2 YENEEA, per germline. Trimming shortened V by 5 bases and J by 0 bases, and 9 bases separated the two germline ends. Using immunoSEQ multiplex PCR, the repertoire was profiled, and TCRdb retains in-frame clones only, with some absent. The sample consists of approximately 90,000 clones, approximately 86% of them appearing once. The chain links TRBV11-3 to TRBJ2-3; a possible D gene is TRBD1 (5 bases). The clonotype originates from a man between 25 and 39 years old in good health. Material: blood. CDR3 amino acids: CASSPYRSTDTQYF. The CDR3 bases are TGTGCCAGCAGCCCGTACAGGAGCACAGATACGCAGTATTTT.